The 29 T cell receptor beta chains below were found in one sample sequenced in a study of blood T cell repertoires in COVID-19. Sequenced by immunoSEQ multiplex PCR; TCRdb stores in-frame clones only, minus some. The profile shows about 480,000 clones, approximately 90% of them singletons. The sample taken for sequencing was PBMCs or T cells enriched from blood (not recorded which). The receptors derive from a woman aged 40 to 50 who had recovered from COVID-19.

V usage is TRBV4-1 and J usage is TRBJ2-2, with unresolved D. CDR3 length equals 15 residues. Germline values: CDR1 MGHRA, CDR2 YSYEKL. V lost 0 bases and J 5 bases, leaving 10 bases between the germline ends. The CDR3 nucleotides are TGCGCCAGCAGCCAAGATCCCTTGAGGACCGGGGAGCTGTTTTTT. Its protein product is CASSQDPLRTGELFF.

V usage is TRBV5-1 and J usage is TRBJ1-2, with D maybe TRBD1 (5 bases). The germline V gene encodes CDR1 SGHRS and CDR2 YFSETQ. CDR3 length: 14 residues. Trimming stripped 0 bases from V and 3 bases from J, with 9 bases between. The CDR3 DNA reads TGCGCCAGCAGCTTGGGTCAAGGGGACTATGGCTACACCTTC. Protein sequence: CASSLGQGDYGYTF.

V gene TRBV3-1 (or the pseudogene TRBV3-2) combines with J gene TRBJ1-3, with D maybe TRBD1 (6 bases). Germline lookup yields CDR1 LGHDT and CDR2 YNNKEL (reference sequence). CDR3 length: 14 residues. The V and J ends lost 6 bases and 4 bases respectively, with 13 bases between them. The CDR3 loop is CASSPVQGGNTIYF. As DNA, the CDR3 is TGTGCCAGCAGTCCTGTACAGGGAGGAAACACCATATATTTT.

This chain links TRBV27 with TRBJ1-5; TRBD1 aligns across 7 bases. This CDR3 region has 17 residues. V shed 5 bases and J 0 bases; nucleotides not matched to a gene: 10. Germline assignment: CDR1 MNHEY and CDR2 SMNVEV (reference sequence). The chain's CDR3 is CASSTTQGDNSNQPQHF. Written as DNA, the CDR3 is TGTGCCAGCAGTACCACCCAGGGGGACAATAGCAATCAGCCCCAGCATTTT.

This clone was counted a single time. The chain has TRBV19 and TRBJ2-3, with TRBD2 matching 9 bases. The CDR3 runs to 15 residues. V lost 5 bases and J lost 2; bases outside the gene matches: 5. Germline-derived CDR1 and CDR2 are LNHDA and SQIVND (reference sequence). CDR3 protein: CASSLASGVTDTQYF. The CDR3 bases are TGTGCCAGTAGTTTAGCTAGCGGGGTCACAGATACGCAGTATTTT.

CDR3 sequence reads: CASSSSGHLSGANVLTF. The CDR3 DNA reads as TGTGCCAGCAGCTCATCGGGACACCTCTCTGGGGCCAACGTCCTGACTTTC. This chain links TRBV7-7 with TRBJ2-6; possibly TRBD1 for D (6 bases). V gave up 4 bases and J gave up 0 bases, with 13 bases separating them. This CDR3 contains 17 residues. Germline CDR1 is SSHAT and CDR2 is FNYEAQ (reference sequence).

The V call is TRBV7-2, the J call TRBJ2-5; D gene uncertain. The CDR3 is made up of 12 amino acids. V lost 5 bases, J lost 1 base, and 5 bases lay in between. The germline V gene encodes CDR1 SGHTA and CDR2 FQGNSA. The chain's CDR3 is CASSPSQETQYF. The CDR3 DNA follows: TGTGCCAGCAGCCCCAGCCAAGAGACCCAGTACTTC.

The J gene is TRBJ2-7, the V gene TRBV25-1, with 9 bases lining up with TRBD1. V shed 3 bases, J shed 6 bases, and the junction held 15 bases outside the gene matches. This CDR3 region has 17 residues. Looked up from germline, CDR1 is MGHDK and CDR2 is SYGVNS. The CDR3 loop reads CASSDPRPGQGGGEQYF. CDR3 DNA sequence: TGTGCCAGCAGTGATCCCCGGCCGGGACAGGGAGGTGGCGAGCAGTACTTC.

J is TRBJ1-1 and V is TRBV11-3; TRBD1 might be the D (5 bases). This CDR3 spans 12 amino acids. In germline, CDR1 is SGHNT, CDR2 YENEEA. V dropped 5 bases and J dropped 4 bases, with 8 bases sitting between them. This chain's CDR3 is CASSPGFTEAFF. The CDR3 DNA is TGTGCCAGCAGCCCAGGGTTCACTGAAGCTTTCTTT. Based on the CDR3 plus reference TRBV11-3 and TRBJ1-1, the full variable domain is EAGVVQSPRYKIIEKKQPVAFWCNPISGHNTLYWYLQNLGQGPELLIRYENEEAVDDSQLPKDRFSAERLKGVDSTLKIQPAELGDSAVYLCASSPGFTEAFFGQGTRLTVV.

This clone came up a few times. The chain is built from TRBV19 and TRBJ1-3, with a tentative D call TRBD1 (5 bases). V shed 4 bases and J shed 3 bases, with 16 bases lying between them. Germline assignment: CDR1 LNHDA and CDR2 SQIVND (reference sequence). The CDR3 loop spans 16 amino acids. The CDR3, as DNA: TGTGCCAGTAGTAGCCACGTGGGGGGACGTGGAAACACCATATATTTT. As protein: CASSSHVGGRGNTIYF.

The genes are TRBV13 and TRBJ1-1, with TRBD1 identical over 10 bases. V trimming: 3 bases; J trimming: 4 bases; junction bases outside the gene matches: 2. The CDR3 extends over 14 amino acids. From germline, CDR1 is PRHDT and CDR2 FYEKMQ (reference sequence). The CDR3 bases are TGTGCCAGCAGCTTGACAGGGGGCGGCACTGAAGCTTTCTTT. As protein: CASSLTGGGTEAFF.

The rearrangement uses TRBV13 and TRBJ2-3; 13 bases match TRBD2. The CDR3 sequence is 17 residues long. Germline CDR1 reads PRHDT; CDR2 reads FYEKMQ (reference sequence). The trim removed 0 bases at V and 3 bases at J, leaving 3 bases unmatched. The CDR3: CASSLGLLAGGTDTQYF. The CDR3 nucleotides are TGTGCCAGCAGCTTAGGCCTACTAGCGGGAGGGACAGATACGCAGTATTTT.

The sample holds a few counts of this clone. This chain links TRBV6-4 with TRBJ1-2, with a weak D call TRBD1 (6 bases). The V gene lost 6 bases and the J gene lost 6 bases, with 8 bases spanning the gap. Per the germline V gene, CDR1 is MRHNA and CDR2 is SNTAGT. The CDR3 contains 11 residues. CDR3: CASSQGNGYTF. As DNA, the CDR3 is TGTGCCAGCAGCCAGGGGAATGGCTACACCTTC.

The chain has TRBV27 and TRBJ2-7; 10 bases agree with TRBD2. Germline V gene lookup returns CDR1 MNHEY and CDR2 SMNVEV (reference sequence). Trimming removed 2 bases from V and 4 bases from J; junction bases left unmatched: 8. The CDR3 contains 16 residues. CDR3 in amino acids: CASSLVPSGSGYEQYF. The CDR3 DNA sequence: TGTGCCAGCAGTTTAGTTCCTAGCGGGAGCGGGTACGAGCAGTACTTC.

The count of this clone is one. CDR3 in amino acids: CASSQDSLGPEQYF. The CDR3 bases are TGCGCCAGCAGCCAAGATAGTTTGGGGCCCGAGCAGTACTTC. The chain recombines TRBV4-3 with TRBJ2-7, with a possible D match to TRBD1 (5 bases). The CDR3 covers 14 residues. The germline V and J ends were trimmed by 0 bases and 6 bases, with 12 bases remaining between them. Germline V gene data show CDR1 as LGHNA and CDR2 as YSLEER.

The rearrangement uses TRBV24-1 and TRBJ2-1; TRBD2 matches 12 bases. This CDR3 is built from 15 residues. The V gene's germline CDR1 is KGHDR and CDR2 SFDVKD. With 9 bases clipped from V and 1 base from J, the junction kept 3 bases outside the gene matches. The CDR3 DNA sequence: TGTGCCACCGGAGGGACTAGCGGGTCCTACAATGAGCAGTTCTTC. Encoded protein: CATGGTSGSYNEQFF.

The chain carries TRBV19 and TRBJ2-7; TRBD2 matches at 7 bases. The CDR3 is 17 residues long. Trimming at V came to 3 bases and at J to 3 bases, leaving 14 bases not matched to a gene. The germline V gene encodes CDR1 LNHDA and CDR2 SQIVND (reference sequence). The CDR3 nucleotides are TGTGCCAGTAGTATGGGGCTGGGAAGGGAGGGCCGCTACGAGCAGTACTTC. Encoded protein: CASSMGLGREGRYEQYF.

The chain couples TRBV6-5 to TRBJ1-3, with 8 bases that match TRBD1. The V gene's germline CDR1 is MNHEY and CDR2 SVGAGI. The CDR3 loop spans 16 amino acids. V was clipped by 4 bases and J by 0 bases; unmatched bases: 5. CDR3 DNA: TGTGCCAGCAGTTTTCCGGGACAGGCCTCTGGAAACACCATATATTTT. Its protein product is CASSFPGQASGNTIYF.

The chain combines TRBV29-1 with TRBJ1-1, with 8 positions matching TRBD1. Germline CDR1 reads SQVTM; CDR2 reads ANQGSEA. The CDR3 spans 15 residues. Unmatched junction bases numbered 9, after V lost 4 bases and J lost 2 bases. The CDR3 region has the DNA TGCAGCGTTGGAGATAAAGACAGGGGTAACACTGAAGCTTTCTTT. Protein product: CSVGDKDRGNTEAFF.

The rearrangement uses TRBV4-1 and TRBJ2-7, with a weak D call TRBD1 (8 bases). CDR1 is MGHRA, CDR2 YSYEKL, per germline. Trimming removed 2 bases at V and 3 bases at J, with 17 bases between. The CDR3 consists of 16 residues. The CDR3 sequence is CASSQSGGQAVYEQYF. The CDR3 nucleotides are TGCGCCAGCAGCCAATCGGGGGGACAGGCCGTCTACGAGCAGTACTTC.

The rearrangement joins TRBV24-1 to TRBJ2-1; possibly TRBD2 for D (5 bases). The CDR3 has 14 amino acids. In germline, CDR1 is KGHDR, CDR2 SFDVKD. The V end lost 3 bases, the J end lost 6 bases, and 11 bases lay between the germline ends. The CDR3, as DNA: TGTGCCACCAGTGATGGGTACCGGGGCAATGAGCAGTTCTTC. Its translation: CATSDGYRGNEQFF.

V is TRBV9 and J is TRBJ1-1; 8 bases align to TRBD1. The V gene end was trimmed by 1 base and the J gene end by 4 bases; junction bases not matched to a gene: 3. Germline values: CDR1 SGDLS, CDR2 YYNGEE. CDR3 length equals 14 residues. The CDR3 region has the DNA TGTGCCAGCAGCGTACAGGGGGCCGGCACTGAAGCTTTCTTT. Its protein is CASSVQGAGTEAFF.

This clone was observed a handful of times. In the same sample, other DNA sequences code for this CDR3. The V gene is TRBV2, the J gene TRBJ1-2, with D tentatively TRBD1 (6 bases). CDR1 is SNHLY and CDR2 is FYNNEI in the germline V gene. This CDR3 has 13 amino acids. Deletions cut 1 base from V and 4 bases from J, with 7 bases between. This CDR3 reads CASSEGTAYGYTF. CDR3 nucleotides: TGTGCCAGCAGTGAAGGGACAGCCTATGGCTACACCTTC.

CDR3 coding DNA: TGTGCCAGCAGCATAAGCGGGGCAAACACCGGGGAGCTGTTTTTT. Amino acids: CASSISGANTGELFF. The gene calls are TRBV9 and TRBJ2-2; the match to TRBD2 covers 7 bases. CDR3 length: 15 residues. V lost 4 bases to trimming and J lost 2 bases; unmatched junction nucleotides: 5. The V gene's germline CDR1 is SGDLS and CDR2 YYNGEE. Filled out from reference TRBV9 and TRBJ2-2, the complete variable domain reads DSGVTQTPKHLITATGQRVTLRCSPRSGDLSVYWYQQSLDQGLQFLIQYYNGEERAKGNILERFSAQQFPDLHSELNLSSLELGDSALYFCASSISGANTGELFFGEGSRLTVL.

V and J are TRBV6-4 and TRBJ1-5; D unresolved. The germline V gene encodes CDR1 MRHNA and CDR2 SNTAGT. Trimming shortened V by 6 bases and J by 0 bases, and 12 bases separated the two germline ends. The CDR3 contains 15 residues. The CDR3, as DNA: TGTGCCAGCAGCCCTGTCGCTACTAGCAATCAGCCCCAGCATTTT. Translation: CASSPVATSNQPQHF.

V is TRBV5-1 and J is TRBJ2-1; unclear D gene. The CDR3 consists of 13 residues. V shed 0 bases and J shed 9 bases, with 10 bases lying between them. The germline V gene encodes CDR1 SGHRS and CDR2 YFSETQ. The CDR3 loop reads CASSLVSSGEQFF. CDR3 DNA sequence: TGCGCCAGCAGCTTGGTTTCGTCAGGTGAGCAGTTCTTC.

In the case of this clone: Other DNA sequences of this sample code for an identical CDR3. The rearrangement links TRBV5-1 to TRBJ2-5; D unclear. The germline V gene has CDR1 SGHRS and CDR2 YFSETQ. V lost 0 bases to trimming and J lost 2 bases, with 5 bases between them. This CDR3 contains 13 residues. The CDR3 DNA reads as TGCGCCAGCAGCTTGGGTCAGCAAGAGACCCAGTACTTC. As protein: CASSLGQQETQYF.

Concerning this clone itself: Other DNA sequences from this sample encode an identical CDR3 as well. The chain links TRBV7-9 to TRBJ1-1; 8 bases match TRBD1. CDR3 length: 13 residues. CDR1 is SEHNR, CDR2 FQNEAQ, per germline (reference sequence). V lost 4 bases and J lost 4; bases outside the gene matches: 2. The CDR3 is CASSSQGGTEAFF. The CDR3 DNA follows: TGTGCCAGCAGCTCACAGGGGGGCACTGAAGCTTTCTTT.

This clone occurred a few times. The rearrangement links TRBV3-1 (or the pseudogene TRBV3-2) to TRBJ1-6; tentatively, D is TRBD1 (5 bases). The germline CDR1 and CDR2 sequences are LGHDT and YNNKEL (reference sequence). Trimming stripped 0 bases from V and 7 bases from J, with 7 bases between. The CDR3 is 14 amino acids. CDR3 amino acids: CASSQDGGNSPLHF. As DNA, the CDR3 is TGTGCCAGCAGCCAAGATGGGGGGAATTCACCCCTCCACTTT.